These 22 T cell receptor beta chains originate from one sample sequenced in a study of low-dose radiotherapy and immunotherapy resistance in tumors (dated by TCRdb to the early 2020s). To make first-strand cDNA, Superscript III was used along with a set of TRAV- and TRBV-specific primers so that both the TCRalpha and TCRbeta chains were covered. TCRs were amplified for 20 PCR cycles with Phusion, using a constant-region primer paired with the adapter attached to the V primers. The public reads were reanalyzed by TCRdb: fastp trimming at Q25, MiXCR alignment, in-frame beta chains only. For every CDR3 protein sequence, its rows merge into one entry that carries the most common genes and DNA. This sample has approximately 18,000 distinct CDR3 sequences in its table, and about 74% of those were observed once. The ten largest clonotypes hold about 10% of the sample. The receptors stem from a human donor with advanced metastatic prostate, ovarian, gallbladder or colorectal cancer (not recorded which). This table probably holds off-target reads from a library built for another chain.

The chain carries TRBV18 and TRBJ2-1, with D hard to call. Germline loops: CDR1 KGHSH, CDR2 LQKENI. Between the trimmed V and J ends, which lost 3 bases and 0 bases, there was a span of 9 bases. The CDR3 spans 15 residues. The CDR3 reads CASSPIASSYNEQFF. CDR3 DNA: TGTGCCAGCTCACCGATCGCGAGCTCCTACAATGAGCAGTTCTTC.

This chain joins TRBV5-1 and TRBJ2-7; 10 bases match TRBD1. The germline gives CDR1 SGHRS, CDR2 YFSETQ. The V and J ends lost 0 bases and 6 bases, in that order; junction bases with no gene match: 9. The CDR3 runs to 16 residues. The CDR3 region is CASSLGSGTGVSEQYF. The CDR3 nucleotides read TGCGCCAGCAGCTTGGGGAGCGGGACAGGGGTGTCCGAGCAGTACTTC.

A few counts support this clonotype. The CDR3 reads CASSQAASGRAGDTQYF. CDR3 bases: TGTGCCAGCAGCCAAGCTGCTAGCGGGAGGGCCGGAGATACGCAGTATTTT. The rearrangement links TRBV4-2 to TRBJ2-3; 12 nucleotides line up with TRBD2. The trim removed 1 base at V and 5 bases at J, leaving 7 bases unmatched. The CDR3 loop spans 17 amino acids. Germline V gene lookup returns CDR1 LGHNA and CDR2 YNFKEQ.

The rearrangement links TRBV12-5 to TRBJ2-5, with 13 bases identical to TRBD2. There are 15 residues in the CDR3. Germline CDR1 reads LGHNT; CDR2 reads FRNRAP. The J segment lost 5 bases and the V segment lost 6 bases, leaving 6 bases of the junction unmatched. The CDR3 loop is CASGHGTSGTETQYF. The CDR3 region has the DNA TGTGCTAGTGGCCATGGGACTAGCGGGACGGAGACCCAGTACTTC.

The chain links TRBV29-1 to TRBJ1-2; 9 bases align to TRBD1. The J segment lost 8 bases and the V segment lost 1 base, leaving 2 bases of the junction unmatched. CDR1 and CDR2 from the germline V gene are SQVTM and ANQGSEA. The CDR3 sequence is 12 residues long. The CDR3 spells CSVEGTGVGYTF. CDR3 coding DNA: TGCAGCGTTGAAGGGACAGGGGTCGGCTACACCTTC.

The chain recombines TRBV7-8 with TRBJ2-1, with 8 positions matching TRBD1. V was pared by 6 bases and J by 10 bases, with 11 bases of the junction left unmatched. In germline, CDR1 is SGHVS, CDR2 FQNEAQ. The length of the CDR3 is 14 residues. This CDR3 is CASRPGTGPGEQFF. The CDR3 bases are TGTGCCAGCAGACCCGGGACAGGCCCTGGGGAGCAGTTCTTC.

V and J are TRBV19 and TRBJ2-1, with TRBD2 matching 10 bases. The CDR3 has 15 amino acids. The V segment lost 1 base and the J segment 4 bases; nucleotides outside the gene matches: 1. Germline V gene data show CDR1 as LNHDA and CDR2 as SQIVND (reference sequence). This CDR3 reads CASSIGSGRYNEQFF. CDR3 coding DNA: TGTGCCAGTAGTATAGGTAGCGGGAGGTACAATGAGCAGTTCTTC.

V is TRBV28 and J is TRBJ2-7, with D possibly being TRBD1 (5 bases). The germline V gene has CDR1 MDHEN and CDR2 SYDVKM. The CDR3 is made up of 11 amino acids. V was shortened by 1 base and J by 9 bases, with 7 bases between the two germline ends. CDR3: CASSLSRAQYF. In DNA, the CDR3 is TGTGCCAGCAGTTTATCCAGGGCGCAGTACTTC.

The V and J genes are TRBV15 and TRBJ2-1; D perhaps matches TRBD2 (5 bases). With 8 bases removed from V and 9 bases from J, the gap between germline ends came to 14 bases. The CDR3 sequence is 12 residues long. The germline CDR1 and CDR2 sequences are LNHNV and YYDKDF (reference sequence). CDR3 nucleotide sequence: TGTGCCACCGCGGGCATCGCCCCTGAGCAGTTCTTC. This sequence encodes CATAGIAPEQFF.

The genes are TRBV28 and TRBJ2-1; TRBD1 matches 8 bases. Germline-derived CDR1 and CDR2 are MDHEN and SYDVKM. The CDR3 has 14 amino acids. The V and J ends lost 5 bases and 9 bases, in that order; junction bases with no gene match: 9. DNA for the CDR3: TGTGCCAGCAGTCCCACGACAGGGGCGATTGAGCAGTTCTTC. Its translation is CASSPTTGAIEQFF. Using reference TRBV28 and TRBJ2-1 for the parts outside the CDR3, the full variable domain is DVKVTQSSRYLVKRTGEKVFLECVQDMDHENMFWYRQDPGLGLRLIYFSYDVKMKEKGDIPEGYSVSREKKERFSLILESASTNQTSMYLCASSPTTGAIEQFFGPGTRLTVL.

The chain has TRBV11-2 and TRBJ2-7; 7 bases align to TRBD2. The CDR3 has 14 amino acids. V was clipped by 2 bases and J by 6 bases; unmatched bases: 7. CDR1 is SGHAT and CDR2 is FQNNGV in the germline V gene. The CDR3 DNA follows: TGTGCCAGCAGCTTACCGGTTTCGGGGGGCGAGCAGTACTTC. Translated, it gives CASSLPVSGGEQYF.

The chain recombines TRBV30 with TRBJ2-1; D is possibly TRBD2 (6 bases). Germline V lookup: CDR1 GTSNPN, CDR2 SVGIG (reference sequence). There are 12 residues in the CDR3. Trimming took off 5 bases at V and 6 bases at J, with 11 bases between the two ends. The CDR3 DNA is TGTGCCTGGGGGCGGAGGGGCAATGAGCAGTTCTTC. It yields the protein CAWGRRGNEQFF.

The chain is built from TRBV19 and TRBJ1-6; no clear D. The V end was cut by 7 bases, the J end by 9 bases, with 13 bases between. This CDR3 contains 13 residues. The germline V gene has CDR1 LNHDA and CDR2 SQIVND (reference sequence). The CDR3 DNA reads as TGTGCCAGTATGCGCACGGCCGGTTCACCCCTCCACTTT. Encoded protein: CASMRTAGSPLHF.

This clonotype showed up just once. The chain combines TRBV28 with TRBJ2-7; TRBD2 matches 10 bases. Germline V lookup: CDR1 MDHEN, CDR2 SYDVKM. V trimming: 9 bases; J trimming: 4 bases; junction bases outside the gene matches: 9. The length of the CDR3 is 14 residues. DNA for the CDR3: TGTGCCAGTGCGCTAGCGGGAGTCGATTACGAGCAGTACTTC. This gives the protein CASALAGVDYEQYF.

This chain joins TRBV5-1 and TRBJ2-7; 9 bases are a match to TRBD1. The V and J ends lost 4 bases and 3 bases, in that order; junction bases with no gene match: 14. CDR1 is SGHRS and CDR2 is YFSETQ in the germline V gene. CDR3 size: 17 residues. CDR3 amino acids: CASSPIRGTGPFYEQYF. CDR3 in DNA: TGCGCCAGCAGCCCGATTCGCGGGACAGGGCCTTTCTACGAGCAGTACTTC.

The sample holds a few counts of this clonotype. The rearrangement joins TRBV6-2 or TRBV6-3 to TRBJ1-1; D might be TRBD1 (6 bases). This CDR3 is 14 amino acids long. In germline, CDR1 is MNHEY, CDR2 SVGEGT. Trimming left V 6 bases short and J 4 bases short, with 15 bases between. The CDR3 reads CASRTNRDTTEAFF. The CDR3 DNA reads TGTGCCAGCAGGACGAACCGGGACACCACTGAAGCTTTCTTT.

The rearrangement links TRBV10-3 to TRBJ2-7; 8 positions match TRBD2. With 0 bases clipped from V and 7 bases from J, the junction kept 8 bases outside the gene matches. Germline V CDR1 and CDR2: ENHRY, SYGVKD. The CDR3 has 15 residues. The CDR3 loop reads CAISESTAGAGEQYF. The CDR3 bases are TGTGCCATCAGTGAGTCTACAGCGGGAGCCGGGGAGCAGTACTTC.

The chain uses TRBV11-2 and TRBJ2-7; D call uncertain. V lost 1 base, J lost 3 bases, and 10 bases lay in between. This CDR3 spans 14 amino acids. Germline-derived CDR1 and CDR2 are SGHAT and FQNNGV. The CDR3 sequence: CASSLAIFVYEQYF. DNA of the CDR3: TGTGCCAGCAGCTTAGCCATTTTTGTCTACGAGCAGTACTTC. Full variable domain (remainder filled in from reference TRBV11-2 and TRBJ2-7): EAGVAQSPRYKIIEKRQSVAFWCNPISGHATLYWYQQILGQGPKLLIQFQNNGVVDDSQLPKDRFSAERLKGVDSTLKIQPAKLEDSAVYLCASSLAIFVYEQYFGPGTRLTVT.

This clonotype was seen only a few times. The chain recombines TRBV27 with TRBJ2-3; D not certain. V was shortened by 2 bases and J by 5 bases, with 2 bases between the two germline ends. Germline loops: CDR1 MNHEY, CDR2 SMNVEV (reference sequence). This CDR3 contains 11 residues. The CDR3: CASSLKDTQYF. The DNA for the CDR3 is TGTGCCAGCAGTTTAAAAGATACGCAGTATTTT.

The V call is TRBV28, the J call TRBJ2-5; D gene ambiguous. The CDR3 is 12 amino acids. CDR1 and CDR2 from the germline V gene are MDHEN and SYDVKM. V was cut by 8 bases and J by 5 bases, with 12 bases left in between. The CDR3 loop reads CASGVRGETQYF. Here the CDR3 DNA reads TGTGCCAGCGGGGTTCGTGGGGAGACCCAGTACTTC. Together with reference TRBV28 and TRBJ2-5, the CDR3 gives the full variable domain: DVKVTQSSRYLVKRTGEKVFLECVQDMDHENMFWYRQDPGLGLRLIYFSYDVKMKEKGDIPEGYSVSREKKERFSLILESASTNQTSMYLCASGVRGETQYFGPGTRLLVL.

The chain combines TRBV29-1 with TRBJ2-3; a weak D match, TRBD1 (6 bases). The CDR3 is made up of 12 amino acids. Germline assignment: CDR1 SQVTM and CDR2 ANQGSEA. The germline V and J ends were trimmed by 4 bases and 5 bases, with 10 bases remaining between them. The CDR3: CSVGLGGDTQYF. The CDR3 DNA follows: TGCAGCGTTGGTTTAGGGGGAGATACGCAGTATTTT.

CDR3 in amino acids: CASSSTGFSGRIPSYEQYF. The CDR3 nucleotides are TGTGCCAGCAGTTCAACAGGGTTTAGCGGGAGGATACCCTCCTACGAGCAGTACTTC. The chain uses TRBV12-3 or TRBV12-4 and TRBJ2-7; TRBD2 agrees at 10 bases. V gave up 4 bases and J gave up 0 bases; unmatched junction bases: 15. The CDR3 sequence is 19 residues long.